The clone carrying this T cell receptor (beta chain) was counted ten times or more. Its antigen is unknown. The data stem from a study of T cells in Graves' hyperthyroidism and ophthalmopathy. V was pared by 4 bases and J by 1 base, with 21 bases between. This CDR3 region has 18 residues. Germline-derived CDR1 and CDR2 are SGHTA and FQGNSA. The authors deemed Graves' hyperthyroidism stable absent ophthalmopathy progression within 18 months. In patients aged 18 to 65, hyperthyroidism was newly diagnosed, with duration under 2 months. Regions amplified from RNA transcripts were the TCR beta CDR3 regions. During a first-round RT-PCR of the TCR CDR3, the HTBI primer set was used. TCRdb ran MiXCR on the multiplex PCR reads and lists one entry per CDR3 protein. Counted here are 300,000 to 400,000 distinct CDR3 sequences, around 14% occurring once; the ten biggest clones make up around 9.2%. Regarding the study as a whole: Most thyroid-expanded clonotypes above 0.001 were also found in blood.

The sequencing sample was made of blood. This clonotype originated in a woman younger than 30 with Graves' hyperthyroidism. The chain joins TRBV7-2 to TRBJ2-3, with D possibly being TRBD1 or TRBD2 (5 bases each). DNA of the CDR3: TGTGCCAGCAGCTCAAGGGGAGTTCGGGGCCCACGCACAGATACGCAGTATTTT. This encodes CASSSRGVRGPRTDTQYF.